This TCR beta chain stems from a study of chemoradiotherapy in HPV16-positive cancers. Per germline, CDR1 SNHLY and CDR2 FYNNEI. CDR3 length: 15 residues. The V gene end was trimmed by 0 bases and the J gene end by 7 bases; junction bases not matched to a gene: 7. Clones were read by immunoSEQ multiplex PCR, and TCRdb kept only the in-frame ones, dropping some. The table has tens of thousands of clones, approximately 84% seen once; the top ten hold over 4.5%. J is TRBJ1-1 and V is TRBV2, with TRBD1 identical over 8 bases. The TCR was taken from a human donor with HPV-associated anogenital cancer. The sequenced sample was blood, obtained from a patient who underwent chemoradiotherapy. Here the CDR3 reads CASSEATGAQGEAFF. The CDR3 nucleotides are TGTGCCAGCAGTGAAGCGACAGGGGCCCAGGGTGAAGCTTTCTTT.